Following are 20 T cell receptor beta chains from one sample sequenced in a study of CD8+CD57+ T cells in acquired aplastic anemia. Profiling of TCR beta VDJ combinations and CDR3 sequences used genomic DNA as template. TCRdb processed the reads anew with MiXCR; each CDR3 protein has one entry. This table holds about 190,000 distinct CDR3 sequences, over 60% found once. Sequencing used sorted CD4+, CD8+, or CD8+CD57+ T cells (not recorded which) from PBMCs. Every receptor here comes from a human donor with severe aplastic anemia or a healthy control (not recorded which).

This chain's CDR3 is CASSLEGTGTDTQYF. The CDR3 bases are TGTGCCAGCAGCTTAGAAGGGACGGGCACAGATACGCAGTATTTT. This chain joins TRBV7-9 and TRBJ2-3; either TRBD1 or TRBD2 may supply D (5 bases each). The CDR3 covers 15 residues. Trimming removed 1 base from V and 1 base from J, with 9 bases in between. Germline V gene data show CDR1 as SEHNR and CDR2 as FQNEAQ (reference sequence).

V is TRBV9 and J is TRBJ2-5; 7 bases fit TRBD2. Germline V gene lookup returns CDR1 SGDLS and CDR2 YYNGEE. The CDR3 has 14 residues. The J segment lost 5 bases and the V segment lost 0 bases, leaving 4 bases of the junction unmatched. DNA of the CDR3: TGTGCCAGCAGCGTAGGGGGAGGGCGGGAGACCCAGTACTTC. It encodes CASSVGGGRETQYF.

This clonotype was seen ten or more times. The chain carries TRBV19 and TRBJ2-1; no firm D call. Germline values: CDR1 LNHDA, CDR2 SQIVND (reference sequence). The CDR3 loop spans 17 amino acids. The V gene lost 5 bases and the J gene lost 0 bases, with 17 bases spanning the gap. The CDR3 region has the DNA TGTGCCAGTAGTGATGACTGGGGTCTGAGCTCCTACAATGAGCAGTTCTTC. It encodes CASSDDWGLSSYNEQFF.

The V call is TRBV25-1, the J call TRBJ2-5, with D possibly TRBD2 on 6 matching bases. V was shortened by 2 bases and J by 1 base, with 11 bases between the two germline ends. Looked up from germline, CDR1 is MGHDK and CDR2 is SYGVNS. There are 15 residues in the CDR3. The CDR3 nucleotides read TGTGCCAGCAGTGAAGGGGGGACGGCCCAAGAGACCCAGTACTTC. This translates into CASSEGGTAQETQYF.

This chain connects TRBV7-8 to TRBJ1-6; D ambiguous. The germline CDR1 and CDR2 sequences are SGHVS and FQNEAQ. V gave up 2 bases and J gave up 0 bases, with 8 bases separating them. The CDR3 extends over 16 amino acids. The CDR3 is CASSLRESSYNSPLHF. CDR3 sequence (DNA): TGTGCCAGCAGCTTAAGGGAGAGCTCCTATAATTCACCCCTCCACTTT.

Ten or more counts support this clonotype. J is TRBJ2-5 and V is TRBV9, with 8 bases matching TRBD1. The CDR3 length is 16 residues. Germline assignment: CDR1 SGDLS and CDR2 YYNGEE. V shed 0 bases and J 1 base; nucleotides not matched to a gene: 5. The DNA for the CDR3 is TGTGCCAGCAGCGTAGTTGCCCAGGGGGCCCAAGAGACCCAGTACTTC. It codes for CASSVVAQGAQETQYF.

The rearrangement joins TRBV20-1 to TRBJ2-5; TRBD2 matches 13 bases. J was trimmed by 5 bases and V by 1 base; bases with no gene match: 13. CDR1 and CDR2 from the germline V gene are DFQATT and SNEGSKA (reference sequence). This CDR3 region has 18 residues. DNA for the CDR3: TGCAGTGCTAGAGGGACCGCCGGGACTAGCGGGATTCGGGAGACCCAGTACTTC. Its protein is CSARGTAGTSGIRETQYF.

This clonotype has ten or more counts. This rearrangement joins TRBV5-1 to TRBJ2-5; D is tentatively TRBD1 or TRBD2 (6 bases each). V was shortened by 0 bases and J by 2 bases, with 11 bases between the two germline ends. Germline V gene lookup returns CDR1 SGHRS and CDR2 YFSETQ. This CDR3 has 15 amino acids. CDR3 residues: CASSLGGGTQETQYF. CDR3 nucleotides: TGCGCCAGCAGCTTGGGAGGGGGGACACAAGAGACCCAGTACTTC.

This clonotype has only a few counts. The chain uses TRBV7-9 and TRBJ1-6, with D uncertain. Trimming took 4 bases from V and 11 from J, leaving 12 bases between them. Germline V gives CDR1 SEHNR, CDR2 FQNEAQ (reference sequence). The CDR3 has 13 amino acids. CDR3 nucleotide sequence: TGTGCCAGCAGCTCTCCTAGGTCGGCACCCCTCCACTTT. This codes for CASSSPRSAPLHF.

CDR3 in amino acids: CSAPTGFRETQYF. The CDR3 bases are TGCAGTGCGCCGACAGGGTTCCGGGAGACCCAGTACTTC. The V gene is TRBV20-1, the J gene TRBJ2-5; the match to TRBD1 covers 7 bases. The CDR3 is 13 residues long. Trimming cost V 6 bases and J 5 bases; bases outside gene matches: 9. Germline loops: CDR1 DFQATT, CDR2 SNEGSKA (reference sequence).

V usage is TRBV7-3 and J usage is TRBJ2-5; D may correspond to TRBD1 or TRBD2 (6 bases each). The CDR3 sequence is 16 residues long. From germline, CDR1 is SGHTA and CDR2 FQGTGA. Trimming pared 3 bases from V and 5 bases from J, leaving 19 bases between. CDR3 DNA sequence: TGTGCCAGCAGCTTCTCTCTCGGGGGCCGGCGGGAGACCCAGTACTTC. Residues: CASSFSLGGRRETQYF.

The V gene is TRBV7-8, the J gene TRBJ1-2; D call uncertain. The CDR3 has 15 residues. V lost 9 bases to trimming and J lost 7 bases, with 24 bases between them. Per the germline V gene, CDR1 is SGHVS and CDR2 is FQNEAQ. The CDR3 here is CASSLTLSGFPGYTF. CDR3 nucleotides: TGTGCCAGTAGTCTCACCCTTTCGGGGTTTCCTGGCTACACCTTC.

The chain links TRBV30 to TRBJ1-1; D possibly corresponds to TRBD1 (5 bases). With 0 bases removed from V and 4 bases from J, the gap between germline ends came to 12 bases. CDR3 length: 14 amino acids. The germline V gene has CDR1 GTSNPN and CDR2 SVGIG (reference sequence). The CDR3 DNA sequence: TGTGCCTGGAGTGTAGTTGGGGGGACCACTGAAGCTTTCTTT. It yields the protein CAWSVVGGTTEAFF.

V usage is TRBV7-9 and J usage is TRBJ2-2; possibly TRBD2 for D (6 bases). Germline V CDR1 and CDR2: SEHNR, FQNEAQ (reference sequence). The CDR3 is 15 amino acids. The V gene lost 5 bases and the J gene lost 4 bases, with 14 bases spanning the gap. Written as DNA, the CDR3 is TGTGCCAGCAGCCCATGGGAGGCGAGCACCGGGGAGCTGTTTTTT. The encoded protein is CASSPWEASTGELFF.

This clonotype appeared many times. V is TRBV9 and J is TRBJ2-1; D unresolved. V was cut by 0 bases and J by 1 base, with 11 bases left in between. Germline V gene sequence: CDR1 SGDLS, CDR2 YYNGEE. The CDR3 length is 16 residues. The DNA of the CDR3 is TGTGCCAGCAGCGTAGCTACTGGGCAGTCCTACAATGAGCAGTTCTTC. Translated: CASSVATGQSYNEQFF.

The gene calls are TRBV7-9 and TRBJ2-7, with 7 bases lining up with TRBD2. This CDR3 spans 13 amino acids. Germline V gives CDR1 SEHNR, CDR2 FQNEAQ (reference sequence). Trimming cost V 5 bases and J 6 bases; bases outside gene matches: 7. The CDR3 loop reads CASSLGGVPEQYF. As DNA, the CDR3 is TGTGCCAGCAGCCTGGGGGGGGTTCCCGAGCAGTACTTC. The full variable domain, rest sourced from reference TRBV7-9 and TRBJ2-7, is DTGVSQNPRHKITKRGQNVTFRCDPISEHNRLYWYRQTLGQGPEFLTYFQNEAQLEKSRLLSDRFSAERPKGSFSTLEIQRTEQGDSAMYLCASSLGGVPEQYFGPGTRLTVT.

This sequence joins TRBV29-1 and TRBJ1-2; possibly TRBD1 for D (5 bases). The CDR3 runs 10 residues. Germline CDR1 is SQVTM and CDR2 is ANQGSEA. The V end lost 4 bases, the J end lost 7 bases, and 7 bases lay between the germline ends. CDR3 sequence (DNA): TGCAGCGTTGGGAGGGGTGGCTACACCTTC. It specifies CSVGRGGYTF.

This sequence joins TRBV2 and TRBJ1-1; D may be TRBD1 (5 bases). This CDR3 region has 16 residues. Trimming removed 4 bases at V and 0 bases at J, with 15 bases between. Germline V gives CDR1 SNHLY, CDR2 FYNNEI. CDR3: CASSVSRVFMNTEAFF. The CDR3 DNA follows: TGTGCCAGCAGTGTGAGCAGGGTATTCATGAACACTGAAGCTTTCTTT.

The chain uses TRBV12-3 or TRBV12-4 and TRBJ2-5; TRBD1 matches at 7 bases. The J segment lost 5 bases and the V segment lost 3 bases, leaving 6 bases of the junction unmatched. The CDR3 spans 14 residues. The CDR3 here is CASSFPGQEETQYF. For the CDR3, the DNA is TGTGCCAGCAGTTTCCCCGGACAGGAGGAGACCCAGTACTTC.

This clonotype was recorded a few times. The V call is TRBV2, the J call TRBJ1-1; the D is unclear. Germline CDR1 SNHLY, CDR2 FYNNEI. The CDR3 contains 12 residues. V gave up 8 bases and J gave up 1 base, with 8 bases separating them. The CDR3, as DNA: TGTGCCAGCGATCGGGAGAACACTGAAGCTTTCTTT. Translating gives CASDRENTEAFF.